The 22 T cell receptor beta chains below all came from one sample that was sequenced in a study of glioma-infiltrating T cells. Using RNA template, CDR3s of TCR alpha and beta were amplified with iRepertoire arm-PCR. One entry per CDR3 protein, called by TCRdb with MiXCR from the multiplex PCR reads. In the table there are approximately 190,000 distinct CDR3 sequences, approximately 30% of which are singletons. The material sequenced was glioma tissue, nonneoplastic brain tissue, or PBMCs (not recorded which). Receptor source: a human donor with low-grade glioma or glioblastoma, undergoing nonglioma brain surgery, or in good health (not recorded which).

Many counts were recorded for this clonotype. The genes are TRBV6-2 or TRBV6-3 and TRBJ2-5; 8 bases are shared with TRBD2. Trimming cost V 5 bases and J 4 bases; bases outside gene matches: 9. Germline CDR1 is MNHEY and CDR2 is SVGEGT. This CDR3 is 15 amino acids long. This chain's CDR3 is CASSPGRAVSETQYF. Here the CDR3 DNA reads TGTGCCAGCAGTCCCGGGAGGGCCGTTTCAGAGACCCAGTACTTC.

The chain has TRBV20-1 and TRBJ2-1; TRBD2 aligns across 14 bases. The CDR3 is made up of 15 amino acids. Germline V gene sequence: CDR1 DFQATT, CDR2 SNEGSKA (reference sequence). V trimming: 7 bases; J trimming: 4 bases; junction bases outside the gene matches: 6. Here the CDR3 reads CSESGTSGSYNEQFF. The CDR3 nucleotides read TGCAGTGAGTCCGGGACTAGCGGGAGTTACAATGAGCAGTTCTTC.

For this clonotype: Mismatch with germline at one junction end may stem from a read error. The chain combines TRBV2 with TRBJ2-4; D gene unclear. The CDR3 runs 16 residues. Germline V gene lookup returns CDR1 SNHLY and CDR2 FYNNEI. The CDR3 region is CASSEWVGLAKNVQYF. The CDR3 coding sequence is TGTGCCAGCAGTGAATGGGTCGGGTTAGCCAAAAACGTTCAGTACTTC.

This clonotype was found many times. The chain recombines TRBV7-2 with TRBJ2-7; TRBD1 aligns across 7 bases. Per the germline V gene, CDR1 is SGHTA and CDR2 is FQGNSA. This CDR3 contains 17 residues. V shed 1 base, J shed 2 bases, and the junction held 11 bases outside the gene matches. The CDR3 sequence: CASSLVFLGTEAYEQYF. The CDR3 DNA follows: TGTGCCAGCAGCTTAGTGTTCTTGGGGACAGAAGCCTACGAGCAGTACTTC.

The chain carries TRBV28 and TRBJ2-7, with D perhaps matching TRBD2 (5 bases). Per the germline V gene, CDR1 is MDHEN and CDR2 is SYDVKM. Trimming took off 8 bases at V and 5 bases at J, with 16 bases between the two ends. This CDR3 spans 13 amino acids. The CDR3 is CASRESSYNEQYF. DNA of the CDR3: TGTGCCAGCCGGGAAAGCTCCTACAACGAGCAGTACTTC.

This clonotype was found many times. The chain combines TRBV7-2 with TRBJ2-5; D call uncertain. CDR1 and CDR2 from the germline V gene are SGHTA and FQGNSA. This CDR3 is built from 15 residues. V was shortened by 4 bases and J by 5 bases, with 17 bases between the two germline ends. Here the CDR3 DNA reads TGTGCCAGCAGCTCCCGCCTAGGCCCCACCGAGACCCAGTACTTC. It yields the protein CASSSRLGPTETQYF. The whole variable domain, remainder taken from reference TRBV7-2 and TRBJ2-5, is GAGVSQSPSNKVTEKGKDVELRCDPISGHTALYWYRQSLGQGLEFLIYFQGNSAPDKSGLPSDRFSAERTGGSVSTLTIQRTQQEDSAVYLCASSSRLGPTETQYFGPGTRLLVL.

On this clonotype itself: A read error may be the cause here, since a much bigger clone is one base away. The V call is TRBV7-2, the J call TRBJ2-2; TRBD1 matches at 10 bases. The CDR3 runs 15 residues. Per the germline V gene, CDR1 is SGHTA and CDR2 is FQGNSA. The CDR3 loop is CASSFGTGATGVLFF. The CDR3 DNA follows: TGTGCCAGCAGCTTCGGGACAGGGGCCACCGGGGTGCTGTTTTTT.

This clonotype has just a few counts. A much larger clone lies one base from this, so it may be a read error. This chain links TRBV2 with TRBJ1-5, with D hard to call. V lost 4 bases and J 1 base, leaving 8 bases between the germline ends. Per the germline V gene, CDR1 is SNHLY and CDR2 is FYNNEI. The CDR3 consists of 14 residues. CDR3 loop: CASSVITSNQPQHF. CDR3 nucleotide sequence: TGTGCCAGCAGTGTCATCACAAGCAATCAGCCCCAGCATTTT.

The V gene is TRBV11-1, the J gene TRBJ1-2; D perhaps matches TRBD1 (6 bases). The CDR3 covers 15 residues. Germline V gene sequence: CDR1 SGHAT, CDR2 FQDESV (reference sequence). Deletions cut 5 bases from V and 8 bases from J, with 21 bases between. In DNA form, the CDR3 reads TGTGCCAGCAGCAGACTTTCAGTCGGGGGCTTCGGCTACACCTTC. Residues: CASSRLSVGGFGYTF.

Concerning this clonotype itself: A much larger clonotype is one base distant, so this may be a read error. The V gene is TRBV6-2 or TRBV6-3, the J gene TRBJ2-2, with 9 bases aligning to TRBD1. J lost 3 bases, V lost 7 bases, and 6 bases had no gene match. Germline CDR1 MNHEY, CDR2 SVGEGT. The CDR3 loop spans 15 amino acids. CDR3 protein: CASNADRGYTGELFF. Here the CDR3 DNA reads TGTGCCAGCAACGCGGACAGGGGCTACACCGGGGAGCTGTTTTTT.

V and J are TRBV29-1 and TRBJ1-1; 8 bases fit TRBD1. The J segment lost 2 bases and the V segment lost 6 bases, leaving 8 bases of the junction unmatched. The CDR3 loop spans 14 amino acids. The V gene's germline CDR1 is SQVTM and CDR2 ANQGSEA. CDR3 nucleotide sequence: TGCAGCGTGCAGGAGACAGGGGCCAACACTGAAGCTTTCTTT. This gives the protein CSVQETGANTEAFF.

This clonotype was picked up many times. A much bigger clone sits one base away, suggesting this may be a read error. V is TRBV28 and J is TRBJ1-5, with D unclear. The germline CDR1 and CDR2 sequences are MDHEN and SYDVKM. The CDR3 has 14 amino acids. The DNA of the CDR3 is TGTGCCAGCGGCGGCGTCTATAGCAATCGGCCCCAGCATTTT. As protein: CASGGVYSNRPQHF.

In this sample, this clonotype turned up many times. The CDR3 nucleotides are TGTGCCAGCAGCCCGGGACTAGCGACGAACGAGCAGTACTTC. Amino acid sequence: CASSPGLATNEQYF. The chain combines TRBV7-2 with TRBJ2-7; 10 bases match TRBD2. There are 14 residues in the CDR3. The ends lost 5 bases at V and 5 bases at J; junction bases unmatched: 6. Germline CDR1 SGHTA, CDR2 FQGNSA.

About this clonotype: A read error may be the cause here, since a much bigger clone is one base away. This chain links TRBV5-4 with TRBJ2-7; no firm D call. In germline, CDR1 is SGHNT, CDR2 YYREEE (reference sequence). V lost 0 bases and J 7 bases, leaving 14 bases between the germline ends. The CDR3 is made up of 14 amino acids. CDR3 DNA: TGTGCCAGCAGCTTGGGGTACTCTGCGAGGGAGCAGTACTTC. Translating gives CASSLGYSAREQYF.

Details on this clonotype: The junction does not match germline at one end; this may be a read error. The chain couples TRBV7-2 to TRBJ2-2; tentative D call: TRBD2 (6 bases). From germline, CDR1 is SGHTA and CDR2 FQGNSA. This CDR3 is built from 14 residues. The CDR3 coding sequence is TGTGCCAGCAGCTTCGGACGGCGGACCGGGGGGCTGTTTTTT. Translating gives CASSFGRRTGGLFF.

Concerning this clonotype itself: A junction end diverges from the germline sequence, so it may reflect a read error. This chain uses TRBV6-5 with TRBJ2-7; 7 nucleotides align to TRBD2. The germline gives CDR1 MNHEY, CDR2 SVGAGI. The CDR3 contains 15 residues. CDR3 region: CASSYSERGSYEHSF. CDR3 in DNA: TGTGCCAGCAGTTACTCGGAGCGGGGCTCCTACGAGCACTCCTTC.

This clonotype was observed many times. J is TRBJ2-3 and V is TRBV7-9; no firm D call. CDR3 size: 14 residues. The germline V gene has CDR1 SEHNR and CDR2 FQNEAQ (reference sequence). Between the trimmed V and J ends, which lost 3 bases and 4 bases, there was a span of 11 bases. The CDR3: CASSFLPRPDTQYF. The CDR3 region has the DNA TGTGCCAGCAGCTTTCTACCTAGGCCAGATACGCAGTATTTT.

About this clonotype itself: Relative to the germline gene, one junction end is altered; a read error may explain this. The V and J genes are TRBV3-1 and TRBJ1-1; D is unresolved. Germline V gene data show CDR1 as LGHDT and CDR2 as YNNKEL (reference sequence). CDR3 length: 13 amino acids. The CDR3 sequence: CASSQEGATEAFF. CDR3 nucleotide sequence: TGTGCCAGCAGCCAAGAGGGCGCCACTGAAGCCTTCTTT.

This clonotype was seen many times. The chain recombines TRBV10-3 with TRBJ2-7, with D possibly TRBD2 on 6 matching bases. CDR3 length equals 13 residues. The germline V gene has CDR1 ENHRY and CDR2 SYGVKD. Between the trimmed V and J ends, which lost 6 bases and 1 base, there was a span of 10 bases. Here the CDR3 DNA reads TGTGCCATCAGCGGGGGACTTTCCTACGAGCAGTACTTC. Protein: CAISGGLSYEQYF.

V is TRBV12-3 or TRBV12-4 and J is TRBJ1-1; 7 positions match TRBD1. This CDR3 has 12 amino acids. With 6 bases clipped from V and 7 bases from J, the junction kept 5 bases outside the gene matches. The CDR3 reads CASRTTGFEAFF. CDR3 DNA: TGTGCCAGCAGAACGACAGGGTTTGAAGCTTTCTTT.

V and J are TRBV6-4 and TRBJ2-1; 8 nucleotides agree with TRBD2. This CDR3 region has 16 residues. Germline trimming cut 3 bases from V and 6 bases from J; bases unmatched to any gene: 10. In germline, CDR1 is MRHNA, CDR2 SNTAGT. In nucleotides, the CDR3 is TGTGCCAGCAGTGAGGCGGGAGCGGGAGTAAGCAATGAGCAGTTCTTC. It yields the protein CASSEAGAGVSNEQFF.

This chain connects TRBV5-4 to TRBJ1-3, with TRBD1 matching 7 bases. This CDR3 spans 14 amino acids. Trimming took 3 bases from V and 2 from J; bases not matched to a gene: 2. The germline V gene encodes CDR1 SGHNT and CDR2 YYREEE (reference sequence). CDR3 DNA: TGTGCCAGCAGCTGGGGGACAGCTGGAAACACCATATATTTT. Protein: CASSWGTAGNTIYF.